Each of the 10 T cell receptor beta chains below was sequenced from the same sample in a study of cytomegalovirus exposure and HLA in healthy donors. Repertoires were generated with immunoSEQ multiplex PCR, while TCRdb's copy carries only in-frame clones and drops some. The data contain 150,000 to 200,000 clones, about nine tenths of them singletons. Sequencing was performed on PBMCs. These receptors were taken from a woman aged 18-35 years in good health and CMV-seropositive.

This chain links TRBV6-4 with TRBJ2-2; TRBD2 matches 8 bases. The CDR3 totals 13 residues. Unmatched junction bases numbered 4, after V lost 8 bases and J lost 5 bases. Germline CDR1 MRHNA, CDR2 SNTAGT. The CDR3 sequence is CASRASGTGELFF. In DNA, the CDR3 is TGTGCCAGCCGCGCTAGCGGGACCGGGGAGCTGTTTTTT.

The chain is built from TRBV15 and TRBJ1-2; tentatively, D is TRBD1 (6 bases). V lost 2 bases and J lost 5, with 6 bases in between. The CDR3 extends over 12 amino acids. Germline V lookup: CDR1 LNHNV, CDR2 YYDKDF (reference sequence). This CDR3 reads CATSRQGYGYTF. For the CDR3, the DNA is TGTGCCACCAGCAGACAGGGGTATGGCTACACCTTC.

This sequence joins TRBV19 and TRBJ2-2, with D perhaps TRBD1 (6 bases). The V gene lost 6 bases and the J gene lost 6 bases, with 8 bases spanning the gap. Germline V gene sequence: CDR1 LNHDA, CDR2 SQIVND (reference sequence). The CDR3 length is 12 residues. The CDR3 bases are TGTGCCAGTAGGCACAGGGCCGGGGAGCTGTTTTTT. Translated: CASRHRAGELFF. The full variable domain, in which reference TRBV19 and TRBJ2-2 provide the parts outside the CDR3, is DGGITQSPKYLFRKEGQNVTLSCEQNLNHDAMYWYRQDPGQGLRLIYYSQIVNDFQKGDIAEGYSVSREKKESFPLTVTSAQKNPTAFYLCASRHRAGELFFGEGSRLTVL.

J is TRBJ2-2 and V is TRBV10-3, with TRBD1 as a possible D gene (5 bases). Germline assignment: CDR1 ENHRY and CDR2 SYGVKD. The CDR3 totals 14 residues. Trimming removed 2 bases from V and 4 bases from J, with 8 bases in between. The CDR3: CAISEEGVTGELFF. The CDR3 nucleotides are TGTGCCATCAGTGAGGAAGGGGTCACCGGGGAGCTGTTTTTT.

The chain is built from TRBV14 and TRBJ2-5; D might be TRBD1 (6 bases). The V and J ends lost 4 bases and 5 bases respectively, with 11 bases between them. The germline V gene encodes CDR1 SGHDN and CDR2 FVKESK. The CDR3 length is 13 residues. CDR3 nucleotide sequence: TGTGCCAGCAGCCCTACTAGGGGGGAGACCCAGTACTTC. The encoded protein is CASSPTRGETQYF.

The table lists this clone with a count of one. The chain uses TRBV28 and TRBJ2-2, with D perhaps TRBD2 (5 bases). Trimming shortened V by 5 bases and J by 4 bases, and 14 bases separated the two germline ends. Germline V CDR1 and CDR2: MDHEN, SYDVKM. The CDR3 totals 15 residues. The CDR3, as DNA: TGTGCCAGCAGTCAGCCAGCGGTAATCACCGGGGAGCTGTTTTTT. Protein: CASSQPAVITGELFF.

This chain links TRBV4-1 with TRBJ2-5; TRBD2 matches at 13 bases. Germline CDR1 and CDR2: MGHRA and YSYEKL. Trimming removed 0 bases from V and 5 bases from J; junction bases left unmatched: 21. The CDR3 totals 22 residues. This chain's CDR3 is CASSQEFFGAAGTSGTSETQYF. CDR3 nucleotides: TGCGCCAGCAGCCAAGAATTCTTCGGGGCAGCCGGGACTAGCGGGACTAGTGAGACCCAGTACTTC.

The chain links TRBV30 to TRBJ2-3, with a weak D call TRBD2 (5 bases). Trimming took off 4 bases at V and 7 bases at J, with 15 bases between the two ends. The CDR3 runs to 13 residues. CDR1 GTSNPN and CDR2 SVGIG come from the germline V gene (reference sequence). This CDR3 reads CAWKGEGWNTQYF. DNA of the CDR3: TGTGCCTGGAAGGGAGAGGGTTGGAATACGCAGTATTTT.

This chain links TRBV10-3 with TRBJ2-7, with 7 nucleotides matching TRBD1. The CDR3 has 15 amino acids. Germline values: CDR1 ENHRY, CDR2 SYGVKD. The trim removed 2 bases at V and 4 bases at J, leaving 8 bases unmatched. CDR3 nucleotides: TGTGCCATCAGTGAGAGGGGGCCCTCTGGTTACGAGCAGTACTTC. Translating gives CAISERGPSGYEQYF.

The V call is TRBV5-1, the J call TRBJ1-2; D is unclear. V dropped 2 bases and J dropped 8 bases, with 16 bases sitting between them. The CDR3 spans 14 residues. Germline V lookup: CDR1 SGHRS, CDR2 YFSETQ. The CDR3 here is CASSLLDYRRGYTF. The CDR3 DNA reads as TGCGCCAGCAGCTTATTGGACTACCGACGCGGCTACACCTTC.